Below are 21 T cell receptor beta chains sequenced from a single sample in a study of Ad26.COV2.S vaccination and SARS-CoV-2 variants. Treatment: some 20 received Ad26.COV2.S at low or high dose, single or two shots; about 5 received placebo; per-sample allocation not given. Collection of samples fell on day 63 after the first vaccine or placebo injection. Some clones are missing from TCRdb's copy, which holds only in-frame ones; the method was immunoSEQ multiplex PCR. The data show about 460,000 clones, 89% seen once. Specimen: peripheral blood, collected in a trial of Ad26.COV2.S vaccine versus placebo. The receptors shown here come from a person aged 18-60 years who received the Ad26.COV2.S COVID-19 vaccine or a placebo.

V gene TRBV18 combines with J gene TRBJ2-3; unclear D gene. Germline CDR1 is KGHSH and CDR2 is LQKENI. V lost 0 bases to trimming and J lost 5 bases, with 9 bases between them. This CDR3 contains 14 residues. The CDR3 nucleotides read TGTGCCAGCTCACCACCTTGGTTGGTAGATACGCAGTATTTT. It yields the protein CASSPPWLVDTQYF.

In its sample, this clone was seen a few times. The genes are TRBV15 and TRBJ2-7; 7 bases align to TRBD1. Germline CDR1 reads LNHNV; CDR2 reads YYDKDF (reference sequence). V was pared by 5 bases and J by 6 bases, with 7 bases of the junction left unmatched. The CDR3 covers 13 residues. The CDR3 bases are TGTGCCACCAGCGCCGCGGCAGGGGGCGAGCAGTACTTC. The encoded protein is CATSAAAGGEQYF. Full variable domain (outside the CDR3, taken from reference TRBV15 and TRBJ2-7): DAMVIQNPRYQVTQFGKPVTLSCSQTLNHNVMYWYQQKSSQAPKLLFHYYDKDFNNEADTPDNFQSRRPNTSFCFLDIRSPGLGDTAMYLCATSAAAGGEQYFGPGTRLTVT.

This clone was seen many times. V and J are TRBV5-1 and TRBJ2-7; D may match TRBD1 or TRBD2 (6 bases each). V was clipped by 4 bases and J by 1 base, with 12 bases between them. The V gene's germline CDR1 is SGHRS and CDR2 YFSETQ. The CDR3 totals 14 residues. The CDR3 nucleotides are TGCGCCAGCAGCGGCGGGACACTATCCTACGAGCAGTACTTC. Translated, it gives CASSGGTLSYEQYF.

This chain links TRBV28 with TRBJ2-7; D is perhaps TRBD1 (6 bases). Germline V gene sequence: CDR1 MDHEN, CDR2 SYDVKM. The V gene lost 8 bases and the J gene lost 4 bases, with 15 bases spanning the gap. CDR3 length equals 13 residues. The CDR3: CASAPPGAYEQYF. CDR3 DNA: TGTGCCAGCGCACCGCCAGGGGCTTACGAGCAGTACTTC.

The chain has TRBV5-5 and TRBJ2-7; the D call may be TRBD1 or TRBD2 (6 bases each). The CDR3 is 14 residues long. CDR1 SGHKS and CDR2 YYEKEE come from the germline V gene (reference sequence). V dropped 1 base and J dropped 5 bases, with 13 bases sitting between them. The CDR3 DNA sequence: TGTGCCAGCAGCTTGTACGGGGGCGTAAACGAGCAGTACTTC. Encoded protein: CASSLYGGVNEQYF.

The J gene is TRBJ2-7, the V gene TRBV5-8, with D perhaps being TRBD1 or TRBD2 (5 bases each). Germline-derived CDR1 and CDR2 are SGHTS and YDEGEE. The length of the CDR3 is 14 residues. V gave up 4 bases and J gave up 3 bases, with 14 bases separating them. The CDR3 loop is CASSGQGRDYEQYF. The DNA for the CDR3 is TGTGCCAGCAGCGGGCAGGGTCGGGACTACGAGCAGTACTTC.

This chain's CDR3 is CASSLGPKSAIGEQFF. The DNA of the CDR3 is TGTGCCAGCAGCTTAGGTCCGAAGTCGGCGATCGGCGAGCAGTTCTTC. This chain joins TRBV13 and TRBJ2-1; D is unresolved. The V end was cut by 0 bases, the J end by 10 bases, with 19 bases between. Germline CDR1 reads PRHDT; CDR2 reads FYEKMQ (reference sequence). CDR3 length: 16 residues. The entire variable domain, with the rest obtained from reference TRBV13 and TRBJ2-1, is as follows: AAGVIQSPRHLIKEKRETATLKCYPIPRHDTVYWYQQGPGQDPQFLISFYEKMQSDKGSIPDRFSAQQFSDYHSELNMSSLELGDSALYFCASSLGPKSAIGEQFFGPGTRLTVL.

V is TRBV9 and J is TRBJ2-7, with 7 bases that match TRBD2. J lost 7 bases, V lost 2 bases, and 9 bases had no gene match. The CDR3 contains 14 residues. Looked up from germline, CDR1 is SGDLS and CDR2 is YYNGEE. The CDR3: CASSVASSGWEQYF. In DNA, the CDR3 is TGTGCCAGCAGCGTGGCGTCTAGCGGATGGGAGCAGTACTTC.

The chain carries TRBV18 and TRBJ1-2; 7 positions agree with TRBD1. Germline V gene lookup returns CDR1 KGHSH and CDR2 LQKENI. Trimming cost V 5 bases and J 8 bases; bases outside gene matches: 5. CDR3 length: 12 amino acids. The CDR3 loop reads CASSLQGRGYTF. CDR3 bases: TGTGCCAGCTCATTACAGGGGCGAGGCTACACCTTC. Full variable domain (rest looked up from reference TRBV18 and TRBJ1-2): NAGVMQNPRHLVRRRGQEARLRCSPMKGHSHVYWYRQLPEEGLKFMVYLQKENIIDESGMPKERFSAEFPKEGPSILRIQQVVRGDSAAYFCASSLQGRGYTFGSGTRLTVV.

V and J are TRBV19 and TRBJ1-1; D is ambiguous. The CDR3 loop spans 14 amino acids. Trimming stripped 0 bases from V and 1 base from J, with 6 bases between. Germline lookup yields CDR1 LNHDA and CDR2 SQIVND (reference sequence). The CDR3 bases are TGTGCCAGTAGTATAGAGGGAGGGAACACTGAAGCTTTCTTT. Protein: CASSIEGGNTEAFF.

The chain recombines TRBV27 with TRBJ1-1; the match to TRBD1 covers 7 bases. The V gene's germline CDR1 is MNHEY and CDR2 SMNVEV (reference sequence). The CDR3 runs 15 residues. V shed 3 bases, J shed 0 bases, and the junction held 4 bases outside the gene matches. The CDR3 DNA follows: TGTGCCAGCAGTTTCGGGACAGTTATGAACACTGAAGCTTTCTTT. This sequence encodes CASSFGTVMNTEAFF.

V gene TRBV2 combines with J gene TRBJ1-2; D is possibly TRBD1 (5 bases). Trimming cost V 4 bases and J 7 bases, with 13 bases left between them. Germline values: CDR1 SNHLY, CDR2 FYNNEI. The CDR3 is 13 residues long. The CDR3 DNA reads as TGTGCCAGCAGTGCCCGGGGGGTAATTGGCTACACCTTC. Its protein is CASSARGVIGYTF. Full variable domain (missing parts from reference TRBV2 and TRBJ1-2): EPEVTQTPSHQVTQMGQEVILRCVPISNHLYFYWYRQILGQKVEFLVSFYNNEISEKSEIFDDQFSVERPDGSNFTLKIRSTKLEDSAMYFCASSARGVIGYTFGSGTRLTVV.

About this clone itself: This sample includes further DNA sequences coding for the same CDR3. V is TRBV5-4 and J is TRBJ2-7; D not certain. V gave up 0 bases and J gave up 2 bases, with 6 bases separating them. CDR3 length equals 13 residues. Germline loops: CDR1 SGHNT, CDR2 YYREEE (reference sequence). DNA of the CDR3: TGTGCCAGCAGCTTGGGGACCACCTACGAGCAGTACTTC. Protein sequence: CASSLGTTYEQYF.

The CDR3 spells CASSPQGSGTEAFF. CDR3 nucleotides: TGTGCCAGCAGCCCACAGGGCAGCGGCACTGAAGCTTTCTTT. V and J are TRBV25-1 and TRBJ1-1; a weak D match, TRBD1 (6 bases). V lost 6 bases and J lost 4, with 15 bases in between. Germline lookup yields CDR1 MGHDK and CDR2 SYGVNS. The CDR3 is made up of 14 amino acids.

J is TRBJ2-3 and V is TRBV11-2; D might be TRBD2 (5 bases). Germline CDR1 SGHAT, CDR2 FQNNGV. The length of the CDR3 is 17 residues. Between the trimmed V and J ends, which lost 3 bases and 0 bases, there was a span of 16 bases. The CDR3 DNA reads TGTGCCAGCAGCTTGGGGATGGGAGCGAGTAGCACAGATACGCAGTATTTT. Translating it yields CASSLGMGASSTDTQYF.

V and J are TRBV11-2 and TRBJ2-1; D is possibly TRBD2 (5 bases). In germline, CDR1 is SGHAT, CDR2 FQNNGV. The CDR3 runs to 13 residues. V was trimmed by 1 base and J by 7 bases, leaving 8 bases between them. The DNA of the CDR3 is TGTGCCAGCAGCTTAGTCCCGGGGAATGAGCAGTTCTTC. It specifies CASSLVPGNEQFF.

This chain joins TRBV2 and TRBJ2-7, with D possibly being TRBD1 (6 bases). Germline values: CDR1 SNHLY, CDR2 FYNNEI. Trimming took 6 bases from V and 4 from J, leaving 13 bases between them. This CDR3 spans 13 amino acids. The CDR3: CASRWTETYEQYF. The CDR3 nucleotides are TGTGCCAGCAGATGGACAGAAACATACGAGCAGTACTTC. The whole variable domain, filled in from reference TRBV2 and TRBJ2-7, reads EPEVTQTPSHQVTQMGQEVILRCVPISNHLYFYWYRQILGQKVEFLVSFYNNEISEKSEIFDDQFSVERPDGSNFTLKIRSTKLEDSAMYFCASRWTETYEQYFGPGTRLTVT.

The chain carries TRBV12-3 or TRBV12-4 and TRBJ1-5, with D possibly TRBD1 on 5 matching bases. The CDR3 sequence is 12 residues long. V dropped 6 bases and J dropped 9 bases, with 12 bases sitting between them. CDR3 protein: CASRGLGGPQHF. CDR3 DNA sequence: TGTGCCAGCAGAGGCCTCGGGGGGCCCCAGCATTTT.

The rearrangement uses TRBV7-3 and TRBJ2-2; 10 bases are shared with TRBD1. The germline CDR1 and CDR2 sequences are SGHTA and FQGTGA. This CDR3 is 18 amino acids long. V lost 5 bases and J lost 1; bases outside the gene matches: 10. Here the CDR3 DNA reads TGTGCCAGCAGCCCTAGACAGGGGGCGGGCAAGAACACCGGGGAGCTGTTTTTT. It encodes CASSPRQGAGKNTGELFF.

This clone was found once. The genes are TRBV18 and TRBJ1-5; maybe TRBD1 (5 bases). The CDR3 is 15 residues long. CDR1 and CDR2 from the germline V gene are KGHSH and LQKENI. Trimming shortened V by 1 base and J by 7 bases, and 14 bases separated the two germline ends. The CDR3 spells CASSPQDNGGQPQHF. Here the CDR3 DNA reads TGTGCCAGCTCACCACAGGATAATGGGGGACAGCCCCAGCATTTT. The full variable domain, completed using reference TRBV18 and TRBJ1-5, is NAGVMQNPRHLVRRRGQEARLRCSPMKGHSHVYWYRQLPEEGLKFMVYLQKENIIDESGMPKERFSAEFPKEGPSILRIQQVVRGDSAAYFCASSPQDNGGQPQHFGDGTRLSIL.

This rearrangement joins TRBV4-1 to TRBJ2-7, with 9 nucleotides matching TRBD1. J was trimmed by 4 bases and V by 5 bases; bases with no gene match: 9. Germline V gene data show CDR1 as MGHRA and CDR2 as YSYEKL. This CDR3 contains 15 residues. The CDR3 loop reads CASSWGQGFAYEQYF. CDR3 bases: TGCGCCAGCAGCTGGGGACAGGGTTTTGCTTACGAGCAGTACTTC.